The 4 T cell receptor beta chains listed next were all sequenced from one sample in a study of T cells after yellow fever vaccination. A single record per CDR3 protein comes from TCRdb applying MiXCR to the 5' RACE reads. This repertoire shows about 320,000 distinct CDR3 sequences, approximately 4% found once; its top ten account for approximately 19%. This specimen consisted of PBMCs, obtained 15 days after the yellow fever booster vaccination. Receptor source: a man aged 18 to 29 who received the YFV17D yellow fever vaccine.

This clonotype was observed many times. This sequence joins TRBV4-1 and TRBJ2-3; 8 nucleotides agree with TRBD2. The CDR3 has 16 amino acids. Germline V gene data show CDR1 as MGHRA and CDR2 as YSYEKL. The V and J ends lost 0 bases and 5 bases, in that order; junction bases with no gene match: 7. The CDR3 nucleotides are TGCGCCAGCAGCCAAGAATCCGCGGGGGGTCTAGATACGCAGTATTTT. Translated, it gives CASSQESAGGLDTQYF.

This clonotype was seen repeatedly, ten times or more. The chain couples TRBV7-9 to TRBJ2-5, with 10 positions matching TRBD2. Germline V gene sequence: CDR1 SEHNR, CDR2 FQNEAQ (reference sequence). J gave up 3 bases and V 3 bases, and 4 bases lay outside the gene matches. The CDR3 is 15 amino acids. CDR3 DNA: TGTGCCAGCAGCTTTTGGCTAGCGGGGGAAGAGACCCAGTACTTC. Translating it yields CASSFWLAGEETQYF.

The V call is TRBV12-3 or TRBV12-4, the J call TRBJ2-1; tentatively, D is TRBD2 (5 bases). The CDR3 runs 15 residues. V was shortened by 4 bases and J by 8 bases, with 18 bases between the two germline ends. CDR3 sequence: CASSSQSGDYYEQFF. The CDR3 DNA follows: TGTGCCAGCAGTTCTCAGAGCGGAGATTACTATGAGCAGTTCTTC.

This clonotype was seen repeatedly, ten times or more. The V gene is TRBV7-9, the J gene TRBJ2-5; perhaps TRBD2 as D (6 bases). Per the germline V gene, CDR1 is SEHNR and CDR2 is FQNEAQ (reference sequence). Trimming removed 5 bases at V and 4 bases at J, with 11 bases between. The CDR3 loop spans 13 amino acids. The CDR3 spells CASSPRRGETQYF. For the CDR3, the DNA is TGTGCCAGCAGCCCGAGGCGGGGAGAGACCCAGTACTTC.